The 22 T cell receptor beta chains below come from one sample, sequenced in a study of cytomegalovirus exposure and HLA in healthy donors. It was with 60 Vbeta and 13 Jbeta primers that the PCR ran. Sequencing used immunoSEQ multiplex PCR; TCRdb keeps in-frame clones, though not all of them. Altogether 90,000 to 150,000 clones are present, roughly 65% being singletons, with the ten largest covering more than 8%. The sequencing sample was made of PBMCs. These receptors came from a man aged 40-55 years in good health and CMV-seropositive.

DNA of the CDR3: TGTGCCAGCAGTGAACGGTCCCAGCCCCAGCATTTT. This encodes CASSERSQPQHF. The chain recombines TRBV6-5 with TRBJ1-5; D call uncertain. The germline V and J ends were trimmed by 5 bases and 7 bases, with 9 bases remaining between them. CDR1 and CDR2 from the germline V gene are MNHEY and SVGAGI. The CDR3 covers 12 residues.

This chain connects TRBV7-3 to TRBJ2-2, with no clear D. Trimming left V 3 bases short and J 4 bases short, with 3 bases between. Germline lookup yields CDR1 SGHTA and CDR2 FQGTGA. The CDR3 totals 12 residues. CDR3 in DNA: TGTGCCAGCAGCTTTCTCACCGGGGAGCTGTTTTTT. This encodes CASSFLTGELFF.

This chain joins TRBV14 and TRBJ1-1; tentative D call: TRBD1 (6 bases). V was shortened by 3 bases and J by 3 bases, with 11 bases between the two germline ends. The CDR3 consists of 14 residues. CDR1 is SGHDN and CDR2 is FVKESK in the germline V gene. CDR3 loop: CASSQQQGYTEAFF. CDR3 nucleotides: TGTGCCAGCAGCCAGCAACAGGGATACACTGAAGCTTTCTTT.

There are a few counts of this clone. CDR3 residues: CASSSLASGSSGANVLTF. For the CDR3, the DNA is TGTGCCAGCAGCTCTCTGGCTAGCGGGTCCTCTGGGGCCAACGTCCTGACTTTC. The chain couples TRBV7-3 to TRBJ2-6, with TRBD2 identical over 8 bases. V shed 4 bases and J 0 bases; nucleotides not matched to a gene: 8. The length of the CDR3 is 18 residues. Germline values: CDR1 SGHTA, CDR2 FQGTGA.

V is TRBV29-1 and J is TRBJ2-1; tentatively, D is TRBD2 (5 bases). CDR3 length: 12 residues. The germline V gene has CDR1 SQVTM and CDR2 ANQGSEA. V lost 4 bases to trimming and J lost 3 bases, with 7 bases between them. The CDR3 region is CSVGRDYNEQFF. CDR3 nucleotides: TGCAGCGTTGGTCGGGACTACAATGAGCAGTTCTTC.

V gene TRBV7-3 combines with J gene TRBJ2-7; D is unresolved. The V end lost 0 bases, the J end lost 0 bases, and 9 bases lay between the germline ends. Per the germline V gene, CDR1 is SGHTA and CDR2 is FQGTGA. CDR3 length equals 15 residues. CDR3 protein: CASSLTSSSSYEQYF. The CDR3 region has the DNA TGTGCCAGCAGCTTAACCTCCTCGAGCTCCTACGAGCAGTACTTC. Full variable domain (remainder filled in from reference TRBV7-3 and TRBJ2-7): GAGVSQTPSNKVTEKGKYVELRCDPISGHTALYWYRQSLGQGPEFLIYFQGTGAADDSGLPNDRFFAVRPEGSVSTLKIQRTERGDSAVYLCASSLTSSSSYEQYFGPGTRLTVT.

The J gene is TRBJ1-6, the V gene TRBV10-2; D remains unclear. Germline V gives CDR1 WSHSY, CDR2 SAAADI. Trimming removed 3 bases from V and 10 bases from J, with 10 bases in between. The CDR3 runs 13 residues. The CDR3 region is CASSDGQISPLHF. DNA of the CDR3: TGCGCCAGCAGTGATGGGCAGATCTCACCCCTCCACTTT.

The chain joins TRBV7-2 to TRBJ1-3, with a weak D call TRBD1 (5 bases). V lost 1 base, J lost 10 bases, and 11 bases lay in between. The germline gives CDR1 SGHTA, CDR2 FQGNSA. This CDR3 contains 13 residues. The CDR3 coding sequence is TGTGCCAGCAGCTTAGTCACGGGGGAGACCATATATTTT. Translating gives CASSLVTGETIYF.

The J gene is TRBJ2-5, the V gene TRBV9; 7 nucleotides line up with TRBD1. The CDR3 extends over 15 amino acids. Trimming at V came to 3 bases and at J to 2 bases, leaving 7 bases not matched to a gene. Germline V lookup: CDR1 SGDLS, CDR2 YYNGEE. CDR3 sequence reads: CASSADGTAQETQYF. The CDR3 DNA reads TGTGCCAGCAGCGCAGACGGGACAGCTCAAGAGACCCAGTACTTC.

This chain uses TRBV5-8 with TRBJ1-2; D unclear. CDR1 is SGHTS, CDR2 YDEGEE, per germline. V shed 7 bases and J shed 2 bases, with 9 bases lying between them. The CDR3 totals 12 residues. The CDR3 coding sequence is TGTGCCAGCCGGGAGGGAAACTATGGCTACACCTTC. The encoded protein is CASREGNYGYTF.

The chain employs TRBV27 and TRBJ1-2; 8 nucleotides align to TRBD1. The junction had 17 bases not matched to a gene; V was cut back by 6 bases and J by 5 bases. CDR1 and CDR2 from the germline V gene are MNHEY and SMNVEV (reference sequence). The CDR3 has 17 residues. The CDR3 spells CASRPWQGASRGYGYTF. CDR3 DNA sequence: TGTGCCAGCAGACCCTGGCAGGGGGCCTCCCGTGGGTATGGCTACACCTTC.

This clone was counted a few times. This sequence joins TRBV29-1 and TRBJ2-5; 7 bases map to TRBD2. Trimming took 5 bases from V and 4 from J; bases not matched to a gene: 4. Per germline, CDR1 SQVTM and CDR2 ANQGSEA. CDR3 length: 12 amino acids. The CDR3 DNA reads as TGCAGCGTTAGCGGGGCCGCAGAGACCCAGTACTTC. This sequence encodes CSVSGAAETQYF.

The chain carries TRBV27 and TRBJ2-7; D not certain. Germline CDR1 MNHEY, CDR2 SMNVEV (reference sequence). The CDR3 contains 18 residues. V was cut by 2 bases and J by 0 bases, with 20 bases left in between. The DNA for the CDR3 is TGTGCCAGCAGTTTAGAATCGTCAGGCCGTTTTAGCTCCTACGAGCAGTACTTC. Translation gives CASSLESSGRFSSYEQYF.

This clone has just a few counts. V usage is TRBV7-2 and J usage is TRBJ2-7, with 8 bases identical to TRBD1. Trimming at V came to 3 bases and at J to 7 bases, leaving 8 bases not matched to a gene. CDR1 and CDR2 from the germline V gene are SGHTA and FQGNSA. This CDR3 is built from 14 residues. Written as DNA, the CDR3 is TGTGCCAGCAGCTTTGGGCAGGGGGCGCGTGAGCAGTACTTC. Its translation: CASSFGQGAREQYF.

This clone was found a few times. V is TRBV5-1 and J is TRBJ2-1, with 7 bases lining up with TRBD2. With 0 bases clipped from V and 7 bases from J, the junction kept 4 bases outside the gene matches. The CDR3 spans 14 residues. Looked up from germline, CDR1 is SGHRS and CDR2 is YFSETQ. The CDR3 reads CASSLGLAGNEQFF. In DNA form, the CDR3 reads TGCGCCAGCAGCTTGGGACTAGCCGGAAATGAGCAGTTCTTC. The variable domain in full, completed from reference TRBV5-1 and TRBJ2-1, reads KAGVTQTPRYLIKTRGQQVTLSCSPISGHRSVSWYQQTPGQGLQFLFEYFSETQRNKGNFPGRFSGRQFSNSRSEMNVSTLELGDSALYLCASSLGLAGNEQFFGPGTRLTVL.

The J gene is TRBJ2-1, the V gene TRBV5-4; D possibly corresponds to TRBD2 (6 bases). Trimming took 4 bases from V and 10 from J, leaving 15 bases between them. Germline CDR1 reads SGHNT; CDR2 reads YYREEE (reference sequence). The length of the CDR3 is 13 residues. This CDR3 reads CASSARLENEQFF. DNA of the CDR3: TGTGCCAGCAGCGCGAGACTAGAAAACGAGCAGTTCTTC. The entire variable domain, with the rest obtained from reference TRBV5-4 and TRBJ2-1, is as follows: ETGVTQSPTHLIKTRGQQVTLRCSSQSGHNTVSWYQQALGQGPQFIFQYYREEENGRGNFPPRFSGLQFPNYSSELNVNALELDDSALYLCASSARLENEQFFGPGTRLTVL.

V usage is TRBV5-1 and J usage is TRBJ1-1, with TRBD1 as a possible D gene (6 bases). The V and J ends lost 5 bases and 1 base respectively, with 12 bases between them. The CDR3 totals 14 residues. In germline, CDR1 is SGHRS, CDR2 YFSETQ. CDR3 DNA: TGCGCCAGCAGTTACAGGGACCAGAACACTGAAGCTTTCTTT. Translated, it gives CASSYRDQNTEAFF.

This chain links TRBV11-2 with TRBJ1-2; possibly TRBD1 for D (6 bases). The CDR3 totals 14 residues. V shed 6 bases and J shed 6 bases, with 17 bases lying between them. Germline loops: CDR1 SGHAT, CDR2 FQNNGV. The CDR3: CASSLTSGDHGYTF. The CDR3, as DNA: TGTGCCAGCAGTCTTACCTCAGGGGACCATGGCTACACCTTC.

This clone was recorded once. This chain uses TRBV6-5 with TRBJ1-2; D is uncertain. The length of the CDR3 is 13 residues. The V gene's germline CDR1 is MNHEY and CDR2 SVGAGI. V lost 6 bases, J lost 8 bases, and 16 bases lay in between. The CDR3: CASSPGWTGGYTF. CDR3 coding DNA: TGTGCCAGCAGCCCCGGGTGGACTGGGGGCTACACCTTC.

V usage is TRBV28 and J usage is TRBJ2-7, with D possibly matching TRBD2 (5 bases). The V end lost 3 bases, the J end lost 5 bases, and 14 bases lay between the germline ends. CDR3 length equals 14 residues. Germline V gene sequence: CDR1 MDHEN, CDR2 SYDVKM. CDR3: CASSFRGLGDEQYF. CDR3 nucleotides: TGTGCCAGCAGTTTCCGGGGTCTTGGTGACGAGCAGTACTTC.

The chain carries TRBV15 and TRBJ2-3, with 7 bases fitting TRBD2. This CDR3 region has 16 residues. Per germline, CDR1 LNHNV and CDR2 YYDKDF (reference sequence). V shed 1 base and J 3 bases; nucleotides not matched to a gene: 7. CDR3 sequence (DNA): TGTGCCACCAGCAGAGTTGGGGGGGAGAAGACAGATACGCAGTATTTT. This gives the protein CATSRVGGEKTDTQYF.

The chain joins TRBV9 to TRBJ2-1, with 13 bases that match TRBD2. CDR1 is SGDLS, CDR2 YYNGEE, per germline. The V gene end was trimmed by 4 bases and the J gene end by 10 bases; junction bases not matched to a gene: 2. CDR3 length: 13 amino acids. The CDR3 loop reads CASSQTSGGEQFF. DNA of the CDR3: TGTGCCAGCAGCCAGACTAGCGGGGGGGAGCAGTTCTTC.